This TCR beta chain was recovered during a study of control samples from healthy donors and cancer patients. With 3 bases removed from V and 1 base from J, the gap between germline ends came to 12 bases. The CDR3 consists of 15 residues. From germline, CDR1 is SGHNT and CDR2 YYREEE (reference sequence). Profiling relied on immunoSEQ multiplex PCR, and the TCRdb table lists in-frame clones only, not all of them. Found here are about 77,000 clones, 80% to 95% of them singletons; the top ten hold 5.8%. The chain uses TRBV5-4 and TRBJ2-3, with D perhaps TRBD2 (5 bases). Specimen: blood. The clonotype originates from a woman aged 60-75 years in good health. CDR3 sequence reads: CASSSYMEGTDTQYF. DNA for the CDR3: TGTGCCAGCAGCTCATATATGGAGGGCACAGATACGCAGTATTTT.